These T cell receptor beta chains were read from a single sample in a study of T cell repertoires in cytomegalovirus infection. TCRdb passed the reads through MiXCR, listing each CDR3 protein once. The sample records around 800,000 distinct CDR3 sequences, less than 35% being singletons. Which antigens these TCRs recognize remains unknown. The sequences come from cultured CD8+ T cells from PBMCs, collected from culture after CMV antigen stimulation. The receptors here all came from a human donor in good health (CMV status not recorded). Some clones in this sample may be carry-over from other donors' samples. Each CDR3 is given with its conserved first and last residue. The order of the fields is D gene, clone size, J gene, V gene, CDR3 DNA, CDR3 protein. A D gene is named only where the DNA matches it firmly. Clone size appears in some rows only: once, few, many, or a class for an expanded clone.

>.|.|TRBJ1-2|TRBV7-9
TGTGCCAGCAGCTTAGTTCGCGACAGGATGGATGGCTACACCTTC
CASSLVRDRMDGYTF
>TRBD1|.|TRBJ1-1|TRBV5-4
TGTGCCAGCAGCCAAAAAGACAGGGGAGGTACTGAAGCTTTCTTT
CASSQKDRGGTEAFF
>TRBD1|.|TRBJ2-5|TRBV10-3
TGTGCCATCAGTGAGTCGCTGCAGGGGGCAGGGGAGACCCAGTACTTC
CAISESLQGAGETQYF
>.|.|TRBJ1-5|TRBV2
TGTGCCAGCAGCGAGAGGGGTGGGGGGAGTCAGCCCCAGCATTTT
CASSERGGGSQPQHF
>.|few|TRBJ1-1|TRBV27
TGTGCCAGCAGTTCGAATAACAGGGCCCTGAACACTGAAGCTTTCTTT
CASSSNNRALNTEAFF
>.|few|TRBJ2-3|TRBV27
TGTGCCAGCAGGGGGCCTAGCACAGATACGCAGTATTTT
CASRGPSTDTQYF
>.|.|TRBJ1-5|TRBV12-3/TRBV12-4
TGTGCCAGCAGTCCCCTCGTGAGCAATCAGCCCCAGCATTTT
CASSPLVSNQPQHF
>.|few|TRBJ2-6|TRBV5-4
TGTGCCAGCAGCTTGGCCCCTTACTCTGGGGCCAACGTCCTGACTTTC
CASSLAPYSGANVLTF
>.|many|TRBJ1-1|TRBV7-9
TGTGCCAGCAGCTTAGGCAGGCAGGGGAACACTGAAGCTTTCTTT
CASSLGRQGNTEAFF
>.|few|TRBJ2-1|TRBV4-1
TGCGCCAGCAGCCAAGAACCGGATTACAATGAGCAGTTCTTC
CASSQEPDYNEQFF
>TRBD2|.|TRBJ2-3|TRBV29-1
TGCAGCGTCTTTGGACTAGCGGGGAGCACAGATACGCAGTATTTT
CSVFGLAGSTDTQYF
>.|few|TRBJ2-7|TRBV7-6
TGTGCCAGCAGCCGCGGTGCCCCTCCAGCCTACGAGCAGTACTTC
CASSRGAPPAYEQYF
>.|.|TRBJ2-3|TRBV4-1
TGCGCCAGCAGCCAGGCAGAGGGGGACAACACAGATACGCAGTATTTT
CASSQAEGDNTDTQYF
>.|few|TRBJ1-4|TRBV25-1
TGTGCCAGCAGTGAATGGGGGGGGACTAATGAAAAACTGTTTTTT
CASSEWGGTNEKLFF
>.|.|TRBJ2-4|TRBV10-2
TGCGCCAGCAGTGAGTCGAAGCCTAGTAAAAACATTCAGTACTTC
CASSESKPSKNIQYF
>.|.|TRBJ1-1|TRBV19
TGTGCCAGTAGTATACAGGGGATAGGGACTGAAGCTTTCTTT
CASSIQGIGTEAFF
>TRBD2|many|TRBJ2-5|TRBV29-1
TGCAGCGCGGAGGGGATAGGCGGGGGGGCCATAGAGACCCAGTACTTC
CSAEGIGGGAIETQYF
>.|.|TRBJ2-1|TRBV4-1
TGCGCCAGCAGCGAGATAAACTCCGGGCAGGGTAGACACAATGAGCAGTTCTTC
CASSEINSGQGRHNEQFF
>TRBD2|.|TRBJ2-7|TRBV4-1
TGTGCCAGCAGCCAAGCTAGCGGGGGAACCTACGAGCAGTACTTC
CASSQASGGTYEQYF
>TRBD2|many|TRBJ2-5|TRBV7-8
TGTGCCAGCAGATCTAGCGGGGGGTTGTACCAAGAGACCCAGTACTTC
CASRSSGGLYQETQYF
>TRBD1|few|TRBJ2-2|TRBV7-6
TGTGCCAGCAGCCGCCGGGACAGGGGGTGGGACACCGGGGAGCTGTTTTTT
CASSRRDRGWDTGELFF
>TRBD1|.|TRBJ2-5|TRBV6-1
TGTGCCAGCAGTGCCGAGTGGACAGGGGGCCAAGAGACCCAGTACTTC
CASSAEWTGGQETQYF
>.|.|TRBJ2-2|TRBV6-6
TGTGCCAGCGTACCCGTGACCGGGGAGCTGTTTTTT
CASVPVTGELFF
>.|.|TRBJ1-6|TRBV6-9
TGTGCCTCCCTGTTCGATCCTAAGGATTCACCCCTCCACTTT
CASLFDPKDSPLHF
>TRBD2|few|TRBJ2-3|TRBV12-3/TRBV12-4
TGTGCCAGCAGTTTGGGGGGGTCGTCAGATACGCAGTATTTT
CASSLGGSSDTQYF
>TRBD1|few|TRBJ2-5|TRBV4-2
TGTGCCAGCAGCCAAGATCTGACAGGGGGCGAGACCCAGTACTTC
CASSQDLTGGETQYF
>.|.|TRBJ1-2|TRBV4-2
TGTGCCAGCAGCCCTAAAAACAGGGATCCCGATCCTGATGGCTACACCTTC
CASSPKNRDPDPDGYTF
>.|.|TRBJ1-4|TRBV6-4
TGTGCCAGCAGTGACCCCAGGGGACCTAAAGAAAAACTGTTTTTT
CASSDPRGPKEKLFF
>TRBD1|.|TRBJ1-2|TRBV12-3/TRBV12-4
TGTGCCAGCAGCTTCCTAGTTGGGACAGGGGGCTTCTATGGCTACACCTTC
CASSFLVGTGGFYGYTF
>TRBD1|.|TRBJ1-5|TRBV13
TGTGCCAGCAGCTTAGGGGGGACAGGGAATAGCAATCAGCCCCAGCATTTT
CASSLGGTGNSNQPQHF
>.|.|TRBJ2-3|TRBV9
TGTGCCAGCAGCGTAGAGGGCATGGAGGCAGATACGCAGTATTTT
CASSVEGMEADTQYF
>TRBD2|.|TRBJ2-2|TRBV4-2
TGTGCCAGCAGCCCGCGCCCCGGGACTAGCGGCACCGGGGAGCTGTTTTTT
CASSPRPGTSGTGELFF
>TRBD1|few|TRBJ1-2|TRBV12-5
TGTGCTAGTGGTTTGGTCTTGGACAGGGAGGGCTACACCTTC
CASGLVLDREGYTF
>.|many|TRBJ1-1|TRBV7-9
TGTGCCAGCAGCACAACCGGGGATACAGTGAACACTGAAGCTTTCTTT
CASSTTGDTVNTEAFF
>.|.|TRBJ2-5|TRBV3-1
TGTGCCAGCAGCCAAGATAAAACACCGGCGGAGACCCAGTACTTC
CASSQDKTPAETQYF
>TRBD2|.|TRBJ2-4|TRBV3-1
TGTGCCAGCAGCCACTCGTGGGGCGGGGGTAAAGCCAAAAACATTCAGTACTTC
CASSHSWGGGKAKNIQYF
>.|.|TRBJ2-7|TRBV7-5
.
CISVSEAGSSGSTYEQYF
>TRBD2|.|TRBJ2-7|TRBV6-6
TGTGCCAGCAGTTCTACGACTAGCGGGGGGGCCAATTACTACGAGCAGTACTTC
CASSSTTSGGANYYEQYF
>TRBD2|.|TRBJ2-3|TRBV7-8
TGTGCCAGCAGCTCTGGGGGGGGGGTCGTTAGCACAGATACGCAGTATTTT
CASSSGGGVVSTDTQYF
>.|few|TRBJ2-3|TRBV4-2
TGTGCCAGCAGCCAAGGGCGAGAGTTTCTCACAGATACGCAGTATTTT
CASSQGREFLTDTQYF
>.|.|TRBJ2-7|TRBV10-3
TGTGCCACCCTGGTAGGGGGTACGGACGAGCAGTACTTC
CATLVGGTDEQYF
>.|.|TRBJ1-1|TRBV19
TGTGCCAGTAGTTGGGTGACAGGACCGACTGAAGCTTTCTTT
CASSWVTGPTEAFF
>.|few|TRBJ1-2|TRBV27
TGTGCCAGCAGTTTATTAGGGAATATAGTGTATGGCTACACCTTC
CASSLLGNIVYGYTF
>.|.|TRBJ1-6|TRBV19
TGTGCCAGTAGTATGAGGCAGGGGAGCTCCTATAATTCACCCCTCCACTTT
CASSMRQGSSYNSPLHF
>TRBD1|.|TRBJ2-3|TRBV4-1
TGCGCCAGCAGCCAGTTAACAGGGGCAGATACGCAGTATTTT
CASSQLTGADTQYF
>.|few|TRBJ1-1|TRBV7-9
TGTGCCAGCAGCCCCCCAAACAGGGTTGAAGCTTTCTTT
CASSPPNRVEAFF
>.|few|TRBJ2-7|TRBV4-1
TGCGCCAGCAGATCAGGGGACTACGAGCAGTACTTC
CASRSGDYEQYF
>.|few|TRBJ2-1|TRBV7-3
TGTGCCAGCAGCGACCCGGGACTGGGTTACAATGAGCAGTTCTTC
CASSDPGLGYNEQFF
>TRBD1|few|TRBJ1-2|TRBV6-5
TGTGCCAGCAGTTACGACAGGGACTATGGCTACACCTTC
CASSYDRDYGYTF
>TRBD2|few|TRBJ2-2|TRBV6-2/TRBV6-3
TGTGCCAGCAGTCCAGGACTAGCCCAGCTGTTTTTT
CASSPGLAQLFF
>.|many|TRBJ2-6|TRBV7-9
TGTGCCAGTGGGAGTTCTGGGGCCAACGTCCTGACTTTC
CASGSSGANVLTF
>.|.|TRBJ1-1|TRBV7-8
TGTGCCAGCAGCCGTCTTGGGGTTATGAACACTGAAGCTTTCTTT
CASSRLGVMNTEAFF
>.|once|TRBJ2-5|TRBV7-2
TGTGCCAGCAGCTTAGCCCTAGCAGTCAATCTTGAAGGGGAGACCCAGTACTTC
CASSLALAVNLEGETQYF
>.|many|TRBJ1-1|TRBV7-8
TGTGCCAGCAGCCCCATCAACACTGAAGCTTTCTTT
CASSPINTEAFF
>TRBD2|many|TRBJ2-1|TRBV7-2
TGTGCCAGCAGCTTAGCACTAGCGTCCTACAATGAGCAGTTCTTC
CASSLALASYNEQFF
>TRBD2|few|TRBJ2-1|TRBV25-1
TGTGCCAGCAGTGGCGGGGGGGGCTTTAACTTTATTGCCTACAATGAGCAGTTCTTC
CASSGGGGFNFIAYNEQFF
>.|.|TRBJ2-1|TRBV2
TGTGTCAGTTACAGGGAGGGGGATGAGCAGTTCTTC
CVSYREGDEQFF
>TRBD2|.|TRBJ2-3|TRBV15
TGTGCCACCTCACTTAGCGGGGGTGTCACAGATACGCAGTATTTT
CATSLSGGVTDTQYF
>TRBD1|few|TRBJ2-1|TRBV5-4
TGTGCCAGCCCCGGACAGGGGGCTTGGGATGAGCAGTTCTTC
CASPGQGAWDEQFF